Listed below are T cell receptor beta chains from one sample, sequenced in a study of blood T cell repertoires in COVID-19. Method: immunoSEQ multiplex PCR; TCRdb's copy keeps in-frame clones and lacks some. The sample lists 140,000 to 150,000 clones, around four fifths occurring once. Sequencing used PBMCs or T cells enriched from blood (not recorded which). The receptors were gathered from a woman in her forties or fifties with acute COVID-19. Each CDR3 is given with its conserved first and last residue. A D gene is named only where the DNA matches it firmly. Expanded clones get a size class; other rows say once, few or many, or leave the size out.

cdr3_nt cdr3_aa d_call v_call clone_size j_call
TGCGCCAGCAGCCAAGATTATACAGGGTTTTCAATCAATCAGCCCCAGCATTTT CASSQDYTGFSINQPQHF NA TRBV4-3 NA TRBJ1-5
TGCGCCAGCAGCCACACCGGGACAGCGAACACTGAAGCTTTCTTT CASSHTGTANTEAFF TRBD1 TRBV4-3 NA TRBJ1-1
TGTGCCAGCAGCCAATCGAACGGGAACACTGAAGCTTTCTTT CASSQSNGNTEAFF NA TRBV3-1/TRBV3-2 NA TRBJ1-1
TGTGCCAGCAGCCAAACCCGGACTAGCGGGAATCCCGCGTACCAAGAGACCCAGTACTTC CASSQTRTSGNPAYQETQYF TRBD2 TRBV4-2 NA TRBJ2-5
TGTGCCAGCTCACCACACGAGCTCGGGACTAGCGACTACGAGCAGTACTTC CASSPHELGTSDYEQYF TRBD2 TRBV18 NA TRBJ2-7
TGTGCCAGCAGCGAGGACGGGCCCCGAAGGGGCACTGAAGCTTTCTTT CASSEDGPRRGTEAFF NA TRBV7-9 NA TRBJ1-1
TGTGCCAGCAGCGTAGATGGGACAGGGAACAACTATGGCTACACCTTC CASSVDGTGNNYGYTF TRBD1 TRBV9 NA TRBJ1-2
TGTGCCAGCAGTGAAGGGGTAGGGGGCACAGATACGCAGTATTTT CASSEGVGGTDTQYF NA TRBV6-1 few TRBJ2-3
TGTGCCAGCAGCTCAGGACAGGGGGAGGGCAGCTACACCTTC CASSSGQGEGSYTF TRBD1 TRBV5-4 NA TRBJ1-2
TGTGCCAGCAGCTTGTGGGGGGGTGATAATTCACCCCTCCACTTT CASSLWGGDNSPLHF NA TRBV5-4 NA TRBJ1-6
TGTGCTAGCAGCAGGACTAGCGCGTTATCCCATGAGCAGTTCTTC CASSRTSALSHEQFF TRBD2 TRBV7-7 NA TRBJ2-1
TGTGCCAGCAGCTTAGCGTGGACAGGGGCAGAGACCCAGTACTTC CASSLAWTGAETQYF TRBD1 TRBV7-9 NA TRBJ2-5
TGTGCCTGGAGTTATGGAAACACCATATATTTT CAWSYGNTIYF NA TRBV30 NA TRBJ1-3
TGTGCCAGTAGTACTACAGGGGGCGGTGAAAAACTGTTTTTT CASSTTGGGEKLFF TRBD1 TRBV19 NA TRBJ1-4
TGTGCCAGCAGCGATTCTTCCACAGGGTCGTGGACTGAAGCTTTCTTT CASSDSSTGSWTEAFF NA TRBV6-2/TRBV6-3 NA TRBJ1-1
TGTGCCAGTAGTCCTGGACAGGGGGCAGCTTCACCCCTCCACTTT CASSPGQGAASPLHF TRBD1 TRBV19 once TRBJ1-6
TGTGCCAGCAGGACTGACAGGACCACCGGGGAGCTGTTTTTT CASRTDRTTGELFF NA TRBV6-5 NA TRBJ2-2
TGTGCCAGCAGTCGAGTCCTTTCCGGGACTCGCACAGATACGCAGTATTTT CASSRVLSGTRTDTQYF NA TRBV28 NA TRBJ2-3
TGTGCCAGCAGACCAGAGTATACTAATCAAAAACTGTTTTTT CASRPEYTNQKLFF NA TRBV6-5 NA TRBJ1-4
TGTGCCAGCAGCAAACTCCGGGACTACCCCCGGGATGAGCAGTTCTTC CASSKLRDYPRDEQFF NA TRBV21-1 few TRBJ2-1
TGTGCCAACAACGACAGGCCCATCACAGATACGCAGTATTTT CANNDRPITDTQYF NA TRBV14 NA TRBJ2-3
TGTGCCAGCAGCTTCGAGGGGGTGGGTAATGAAAAACTGTTTTTT CASSFEGVGNEKLFF NA TRBV11-2 NA TRBJ1-4
TGTGCCAGCAGCTTAGAATTTGTGGCAGGGGGTAGTGGCGGGGAGCTGTTTTTT CASSLEFVAGGSGGELFF TRBD1 TRBV7-2 NA TRBJ2-2
TGCGCCAGCAGCCAAGATCTACAGCATTCCACAGATACGCAGTATTTT CASSQDLQHSTDTQYF NA TRBV4-3 few TRBJ2-3
TGCGCCAGCAGCCAGGGACAGGCCGGGGAGCTGTTTTTT CASSQGQAGELFF TRBD1 TRBV4-1 NA TRBJ2-2
TGTGCCAGCAGCCGCATTGGAGGGACTAACACAGATACGCAGTATTTT CASSRIGGTNTDTQYF TRBD2 TRBV11-2 once TRBJ2-3
TGCGCCAGCAGCCTATCGGGACTAACCGAGGGGAACATTCAGTACTTC CASSLSGLTEGNIQYF TRBD2 TRBV4-1 NA TRBJ2-4
TGTGCCAGCAGCCCTAGTTCAAGCTCCTACGAGCAGTACTTC CASSPSSSSYEQYF NA TRBV7-9 many TRBJ2-7
TGCAGCGCCGTGACAGGGCTCGGCACTGAAGCTTTCTTT CSAVTGLGTEAFF TRBD1 TRBV29-1 NA TRBJ1-1
TGTGCCAGCAGTGCCGGCGGGCAGGGGGGAAATCAGCCCCAGCATTTT CASSAGGQGGNQPQHF TRBD1 TRBV6-1 NA TRBJ1-5
TGCGCCAGCAGCTTGGTCGCGGGGGCGAACACCGGGGAGCTGTTTTTT CASSLVAGANTGELFF TRBD2 TRBV5-1 NA TRBJ2-2
TGTGCCAGCAGCCGAGGGCTCATAGTCTACAATGAGCAGTTCTTC CASSRGLIVYNEQFF NA TRBV14 NA TRBJ2-1
TGTGCCAGCAGCCATCGAACCCCAGGGGTGGTGAGGACCGGGGAGCTGTTTTTT CASSHRTPGVVRTGELFF NA TRBV3-1/TRBV3-2 NA TRBJ2-2
TGTGCCAGCAGTGTAGGGACGGACAGCGGGGAGCCCCAGCATTTT CASSVGTDSGEPQHF NA TRBV28 NA TRBJ1-5
TGTGCCAGCAGCCTGGGCGGGAGGGAGGTCTACGAGCAGTACTTC CASSLGGREVYEQYF TRBD2 TRBV7-2 NA TRBJ2-7
TGTGCCAGCAGTTCCCGCCGACAAGCAACTAATGAAAAACTGTTTTTT CASSSRRQATNEKLFF NA TRBV6-5 NA TRBJ1-4
TGTGCCAGCAGCTTAGGGGGCCGGGAGACCCAGTACTTC CASSLGGRETQYF TRBD1 TRBV5-4 NA TRBJ2-5
TGTGCCAGCAGCTTAGATGGGCAGGGCGCTGACGAGCAGTACTTC CASSLDGQGADEQYF NA TRBV11-3 NA TRBJ2-7
TGTGCCAGCAGTTACCGGGACAGGGGAAAGGGACAGCCCCAGCATTTT CASSYRDRGKGQPQHF TRBD1 TRBV6-2/TRBV6-3 once TRBJ1-5
TGTGCCAGCAGACGGGACAGGCGTTTTTCAGCTTTCTTT CASRRDRRFSAFF TRBD1 TRBV6-5 once TRBJ1-1
TGCGCCAGCAGCTATGTGACAGGGGGCACAGATACGCAGTATTTT CASSYVTGGTDTQYF TRBD1 TRBV5-1 once TRBJ2-3
TGTGCCAGTAGTAGACAAACCCACACCGGGGAGCTGTTTTTT CASSRQTHTGELFF NA TRBV19 many TRBJ2-2
TGTGCCACATCCCCCCCAGCCAGGCAAGAGACCCAGTACTTC CATSPPARQETQYF NA TRBV18 NA TRBJ2-5
TGCGCCAGCAGTCAATCGCGTCCAGGGTGTAAGGGCTACACCTTC CASSQSRPGCKGYTF NA TRBV23-1 NA TRBJ1-2
TGCGCCAGCAGCTCACAGCGGACAGGTTATGGCTACACCTTC CASSSQRTGYGYTF TRBD1 TRBV5-1 NA TRBJ1-2
TGTGTCCTAAGCCTTCAGAAGGCTAGAAATGAGCAGTTCTTC CVLSLQKARNEQFF NA TRBV7-5 NA TRBJ2-1
TGTGCCAGCGGGCATGGGTTAAGCTCCTACAATGAGCAGTTCTTC CASGHGLSSYNEQFF NA TRBV21-1 once TRBJ2-1
TGTGCCAGTAGTACCTCTAGCGGGACCAGGTACAATGAGCAGTTCTTC CASSTSSGTRYNEQFF TRBD2 TRBV19 NA TRBJ2-1
TGTGCCAGCAGTTTATCGATTATTGGGACAGGACTCACCGGGGAGCTGTTTTTT CASSLSIIGTGLTGELFF TRBD1 TRBV27 many TRBJ2-2
TGTGCCAGCAGCTCCGCAGGGGAAACGGGAGGAAGGAATGAGCAGTTCTTC CASSSAGETGGRNEQFF NA TRBV7-2 NA TRBJ2-1
TGCGCCAGCTGCTCTGGTGCGGGGGCGGGAGCAGATACGCAGTATTTT CASCSGAGAGADTQYF NA TRBV5-1 NA TRBJ2-3
TGTGCCAGCAGCGTAGCCAGCGGGATGGGCGGGGAGCTGTTTTTT CASSVASGMGGELFF TRBD2 TRBV9 NA TRBJ2-2
TGTGCCAGCAGCTCCGGACTGAGCTCCTACAATGAGCAGTTCTTC CASSSGLSSYNEQFF NA TRBV7-2 NA TRBJ2-1
TGTGCCATCAGTGAGTTGCCGGGACAGTCCACCTACGAGCAGTACTTC CAISELPGQSTYEQYF TRBD1 TRBV10-3 NA TRBJ2-7
TGTGCCAGCAGCCCTTCCGGGACTATGGAGCAGTACTTC CASSPSGTMEQYF TRBD2 TRBV7-3 NA TRBJ2-7
TGTGCCAGCAGTGCCGGGACAGGGGGCACAGATACGCAGTATTTT CASSAGTGGTDTQYF TRBD1 TRBV6-4 few TRBJ2-3